A single sample gave rise to the 26 T cell receptor beta chains below, sequenced in a study of T cell responses to AZD1222 COVID-19 vaccine. The assay was immunoSEQ multiplex PCR, and TCRdb's table has in-frame clones only and misses some. This table holds 75,000 to 100,000 clones, about 93% found once. Sequencing was performed on peripheral blood, taken 28 days after the second AZD1222 dose. The receptors stem from an adult who received the AZD1222 COVID-19 vaccine.

The rearrangement joins TRBV19 to TRBJ2-2; maybe TRBD2 (6 bases). From germline, CDR1 is LNHDA and CDR2 SQIVND (reference sequence). The CDR3 runs to 17 residues. The V end lost 6 bases, the J end lost 1 base, and 18 bases lay between the germline ends. The CDR3 nucleotides are TGTGCCAGTAGCCCCCGCCCCGGGGGAAAGAACACCGGGGAGCTGTTTTTT. It encodes CASSPRPGGKNTGELFF.

The rearrangement uses TRBV5-1 and TRBJ1-2; 8 positions match TRBD1. Germline CDR1 is SGHRS and CDR2 is YFSETQ. The CDR3 sequence is 13 residues long. Trimming at V came to 5 bases and at J to 3 bases, leaving 3 bases not matched to a gene. In DNA form, the CDR3 reads TGCGCCAGCAGTTTACAGGGGGACTATGGCTACACCTTC. This sequence encodes CASSLQGDYGYTF.

The V and J genes are TRBV5-1 and TRBJ1-4; 10 bases agree with TRBD1. This CDR3 region has 15 residues. V trimming: 2 bases; J trimming: 8 bases; junction bases outside the gene matches: 6. Germline loops: CDR1 SGHRS, CDR2 YFSETQ. The CDR3 here is CASSFRTGGQEKLFF. CDR3 in DNA: TGCGCCAGCAGCTTCCGGACAGGGGGGCAAGAAAAACTGTTTTTT.

The chain has TRBV4-1 and TRBJ1-4; no clear D gene. V dropped 3 bases and J dropped 2 bases, with 31 bases sitting between them. The germline V gene has CDR1 MGHRA and CDR2 YSYEKL. The CDR3 has 22 residues. CDR3 nucleotides: TGCGCCAGCAGCCACCTTTTACCAGGCGGGTTTTTGTCGGAGTTGACTAATGAAAAACTGTTTTTT. As protein: CASSHLLPGGFLSELTNEKLFF.

This clone showed up just once. The chain joins TRBV28 to TRBJ1-3; 7 bases fit TRBD1. CDR1 is MDHEN, CDR2 SYDVKM, per germline. Germline trimming cut 6 bases from V and 2 bases from J; bases unmatched to any gene: 7. This CDR3 spans 15 amino acids. The DNA of the CDR3 is TGTGCCAGCAGAATCGACAGGGTCGCTGGAAACACCATATATTTT. Its protein product is CASRIDRVAGNTIYF.

The chain is built from TRBV3-1 (or the pseudogene TRBV3-2) and TRBJ2-5, with D perhaps given as TRBD1 or TRBD2 (5 bases each). Looked up from germline, CDR1 is LGHDT and CDR2 is YNNKEL (reference sequence). Trimming removed 6 bases from V and 5 bases from J, with 16 bases in between. The CDR3 runs 14 residues. The CDR3 region has the DNA TGTGCCAGCAGACAACTAGGGACCGGTGAGACCCAGTACTTC. Its protein is CASRQLGTGETQYF.

In DNA, the CDR3 is TGTGCCAGCAGTTTATTGGGCGGGGGGGCCTCGAAGGAGACCCAGTACTTC. This sequence encodes CASSLLGGGASKETQYF. The V and J genes are TRBV28 and TRBJ2-5; TRBD2 matches 9 bases. Germline lookup yields CDR1 MDHEN and CDR2 SYDVKM. V shed 1 base, J shed 5 bases, and the junction held 11 bases outside the gene matches. This CDR3 comprises 17 residues.

The V call is TRBV28, the J call TRBJ1-3; possibly TRBD1 for D (5 bases). V was shortened by 2 bases and J by 4 bases, with 15 bases between the two germline ends. In germline, CDR1 is MDHEN, CDR2 SYDVKM. The CDR3 runs to 16 residues. The DNA for the CDR3 is TGTGCCAGCAGTTTAAACGGCAGGGAGTGGGGAAACACCATATATTTT. Residues: CASSLNGREWGNTIYF.

On this clone itself: Germline and junction disagree at one end, which may indicate a read error. The chain is built from TRBV18 and TRBJ1-1; no clear D gene. The length of the CDR3 is 12 residues. Germline values: CDR1 KGHSH, CDR2 LQKENI. This CDR3 is CASTPANTEAFF. CDR3 coding DNA: TGTGCCAGCACACCAGCAAACACTGAAGCTTTCTTT.

J is TRBJ1-1 and V is TRBV28; D unresolved. CDR3 length: 12 amino acids. Per germline, CDR1 MDHEN and CDR2 SYDVKM. Deletions cut 6 bases from V and 1 base from J, with 6 bases between. This CDR3 is CASRPPNTEAFF. The CDR3 DNA reads as TGTGCCAGCAGACCCCCGAACACTGAAGCTTTCTTT.

This chain connects TRBV5-1 to TRBJ2-1, with 8 bases lining up with TRBD1. Germline V lookup: CDR1 SGHRS, CDR2 YFSETQ. This CDR3 has 15 amino acids. V was pared by 3 bases and J by 3 bases, with 5 bases of the junction left unmatched. CDR3 bases: TGCGCCAGCAGCTCCCGGGACAGGATCTACAATGAGCAGTTCTTC. This codes for CASSSRDRIYNEQFF. Full variable domain (missing parts from reference TRBV5-1 and TRBJ2-1): KAGVTQTPRYLIKTRGQQVTLSCSPISGHRSVSWYQQTPGQGLQFLFEYFSETQRNKGNFPGRFSGRQFSNSRSEMNVSTLELGDSALYLCASSSRDRIYNEQFFGPGTRLTVL.

V gene TRBV7-9 combines with J gene TRBJ2-7, with TRBD1 identical over 10 bases. CDR1 is SEHNR and CDR2 is FQNEAQ in the germline V gene (reference sequence). CDR3 size: 14 residues. V lost 1 base and J lost 3; bases outside the gene matches: 0. CDR3: CASSLGDRGYEQYF. As DNA, the CDR3 is TGTGCCAGCAGCTTAGGGGACAGGGGCTACGAGCAGTACTTC.

The J gene is TRBJ1-6, the V gene TRBV19, with TRBD1 matching 7 bases. Germline CDR1 is LNHDA and CDR2 is SQIVND (reference sequence). The CDR3 loop spans 15 amino acids. J lost 7 bases, V lost 8 bases, and 11 bases had no gene match. CDR3 sequence reads: CASGRRTGQNSPLHF. CDR3 sequence (DNA): TGTGCCAGTGGGCGAAGGACAGGACAGAATTCACCCCTCCACTTT.

DNA of the CDR3: TGTGCCAGCAGTGAAACGGCCAGAGGCGGCTACACCTTC. Residues: CASSETARGGYTF. The V and J genes are TRBV2 and TRBJ1-2; no reliable D call. CDR1 is SNHLY, CDR2 FYNNEI, per germline. Between the trimmed V and J ends, which lost 2 bases and 8 bases, there was a span of 12 bases. This CDR3 has 13 amino acids.

The CDR3 protein is CASSLVGRHGGEKLFF. Written as DNA, the CDR3 is TGTGCCAGCAGCTTAGTGGGCCGGCACGGGGGGGAAAAACTGTTTTTT. This chain connects TRBV7-2 to TRBJ1-4; tentatively, D is TRBD1 (5 bases). V lost 1 base, J lost 8 bases, and 17 bases lay in between. CDR3 length equals 16 residues. The germline gives CDR1 SGHTA, CDR2 FQGNSA.

This clone was detected once. The rearrangement links TRBV5-4 to TRBJ2-3; perhaps TRBD1 as D (6 bases). This CDR3 region has 15 residues. Germline V gene sequence: CDR1 SGHNT, CDR2 YYREEE (reference sequence). V was clipped by 4 bases and J by 2 bases, with 14 bases between them. CDR3 region: CASSNRDTITDTQYF. The CDR3 DNA reads as TGTGCCAGCAGCAATAGGGACACGATCACAGATACGCAGTATTTT.

This chain uses TRBV5-6 with TRBJ2-5; D ambiguous. The germline V and J ends were trimmed by 0 bases and 3 bases, with 12 bases remaining between them. Germline V gene lookup returns CDR1 SGHDT and CDR2 YYEEEE. The CDR3 is 15 amino acids. Here the CDR3 DNA reads TGTGCCAGCAGCTTGGTGGACCGTACAGAAGAGACCCAGTACTTC. Protein product: CASSLVDRTEETQYF. The full variable domain, its missing parts supplied by reference TRBV5-6 and TRBJ2-5, is DAGVTQSPTHLIKTRGQQVTLRCSPKSGHDTVSWYQQALGQGPQFIFQYYEEEERQRGNFPDRFSGHQFPNYSSELNVNALLLGDSALYLCASSLVDRTEETQYFGPGTRLLVL.

In nucleotides, the CDR3 is TGTGCCACCAGCAGAGATCTGGGCGGGGGACAGATACAAGAGACCCAGTACTTC. Its protein product is CATSRDLGGGQIQETQYF. The chain has TRBV15 and TRBJ2-5; D is perhaps TRBD1 or TRBD2 (7 bases each). CDR1 and CDR2 from the germline V gene are LNHNV and YYDKDF (reference sequence). This CDR3 is 18 amino acids long. Trimming took 0 bases from V and 2 from J, leaving 19 bases between them.

The V and J genes are TRBV29-1 and TRBJ1-4, with 8 bases lining up with TRBD1. Looked up from germline, CDR1 is SQVTM and CDR2 is ANQGSEA. The CDR3 is 13 amino acids. Trimming cost V 1 base and J 10 bases; bases outside gene matches: 5. The CDR3 coding sequence is TGCAGCGTTGAAGGACAGGGGATCGGAAAACTGTTTTTT. This translates into CSVEGQGIGKLFF.

The chain recombines TRBV9 with TRBJ2-1, with 7 bases lining up with TRBD2. The V gene's germline CDR1 is SGDLS and CDR2 YYNGEE. V shed 4 bases and J 5 bases; nucleotides not matched to a gene: 9. This CDR3 has 15 amino acids. This CDR3 reads CASSPPGLSDNEQFF. DNA for the CDR3: TGTGCCAGCAGCCCACCGGGACTAAGCGACAATGAGCAGTTCTTC.

This clone was counted once. This sequence joins TRBV19 and TRBJ1-5; D is unresolved. The CDR3 contains 13 residues. V gave up 4 bases and J gave up 0 bases, with 4 bases separating them. Germline-derived CDR1 and CDR2 are LNHDA and SQIVND (reference sequence). The CDR3 is CASSTVSNQPQHF. The CDR3 bases are TGTGCCAGTAGTACTGTTAGCAATCAGCCCCAGCATTTT.

The V and J genes are TRBV12-3 or TRBV12-4 and TRBJ1-2; the D is unclear. This CDR3 contains 13 residues. V lost 3 bases and J lost 4, with 9 bases in between. The CDR3 here is CASSFRQPYGYTF. DNA of the CDR3: TGTGCCAGCAGTTTTCGGCAGCCCTATGGCTACACCTTC.

The J gene is TRBJ1-1, the V gene TRBV12-3 or TRBV12-4; D may be TRBD1 (5 bases). Trimming left V 3 bases short and J 6 bases short, with 11 bases between. The CDR3 extends over 13 amino acids. The CDR3 DNA reads as TGTGCCAGCAGTTTCCTATCGACAGCTGAAGCTTTCTTT. Its protein is CASSFLSTAEAFF.

This clone was seen only once. The gene calls are TRBV11-3 and TRBJ2-5; D uncertain. Trimming shortened V by 5 bases and J by 1 base, and 11 bases separated the two germline ends. Germline V CDR1 and CDR2: SGHNT, YENEEA. CDR3 length: 14 residues. The DNA for the CDR3 is TGTGCCAGCAGCCCAGCGACGGTCCAAGAGACCCAGTACTTC. Its protein product is CASSPATVQETQYF.

This chain joins TRBV10-1 and TRBJ1-1, with TRBD1 matching 8 bases. With V trimmed by 6 bases and J by 3 bases, 6 bases remained unmatched. The CDR3 totals 14 residues. The germline CDR1 and CDR2 sequences are WNHNN and SYGVQD (reference sequence). The CDR3, as DNA: TGCGCCAGCAGCCCTGGACAGGGACACACTGAAGCTTTCTTT. Translated, it gives CASSPGQGHTEAFF.

The chain joins TRBV6-6 to TRBJ1-4; 8 nucleotides agree with TRBD1. The germline V gene encodes CDR1 MNHNY and CDR2 SVGAGI (reference sequence). The CDR3 sequence is 15 residues long. V lost 0 bases to trimming and J lost 6 bases; unmatched junction nucleotides: 3. CDR3 in DNA: TGTGCCAGCAGTTACTCGAGCAGGGGGCATGAAAAACTGTTTTTT. It codes for CASSYSSRGHEKLFF.